Reported below is one T cell receptor (beta chain). Libraries were prepared by immunoSEQ multiplex PCR; TCRdb keeps only in-frame clonotypes and omits some of them. This sample carries around 450,000 clones, roughly 87% of them seen once, and the ten largest clones take approximately 2.5%. Treatment described: 15 to 20 received Ad26.COV2.S at low or high dose, single or two shots; roughly five received placebo; per-sample allocation not given. Sampling occurred on day 63 after the first vaccine or placebo injection. This sample stems from a study of Ad26.COV2.S vaccination and SARS-CoV-2 variants. This TCR came from a person between 18 and 65 years old who received the Ad26.COV2.S COVID-19 vaccine or a placebo. The specimen was peripheral blood, collected in a trial of Ad26.COV2.S vaccine versus placebo.

The CDR3 DNA sequence: TGCGCCAGCAGCCAAGTGGGCAGCCGGAAGGAGGAGACCCAGTACTTC. Amino acids: CASSQVGSRKEETQYF. The chain joins TRBV4-3 to TRBJ2-5; no reliable D call. V dropped 1 base and J dropped 5 bases, with 17 bases sitting between them. Per germline, CDR1 LGHNA and CDR2 YSLEER. There are 16 residues in the CDR3.